The 28 T cell receptor beta chains below come from one sample, sequenced in a study of cytomegalovirus exposure and HLA in healthy donors. The PCR contained 60 Vbeta and 13 Jbeta primers. Assay: immunoSEQ multiplex PCR; the TCRdb copy retains only in-frame clones and omits some. Of roughly 75,000 clones listed, 80% to 90% are singletons. The sample comprised PBMCs. The receptors stem from a man aged 65 to 85 in good health and CMV-seropositive.

CDR3 nucleotides: TGTGCCAGCAGTGCCTCAACTAGCGCACACTCCTACGAGCAGTACTTC. This sequence encodes CASSASTSAHSYEQYF. The V gene is TRBV6-1, the J gene TRBJ2-7; 7 bases match TRBD2. This CDR3 comprises 16 residues. The V gene end was trimmed by 4 bases and the J gene end by 0 bases; junction bases not matched to a gene: 9. Germline V gene lookup returns CDR1 MNHNS and CDR2 SASEGT.

This clone has just one count. The chain carries TRBV5-8 and TRBJ1-6, with D perhaps matching TRBD1 (5 bases). V lost 6 bases and J 7 bases, leaving 14 bases between the germline ends. The CDR3 has 14 amino acids. The V gene's germline CDR1 is SGHTS and CDR2 YDEGEE. In DNA, the CDR3 is TGTGCCAGCAATCGTGGACAAACCAATTCACCCCTCCACTTT. Amino acid sequence: CASNRGQTNSPLHF.

The genes are TRBV9 and TRBJ2-3, with 12 bases fitting TRBD1. After removal of 4 bases from V and 0 bases from J, the junction contained 9 bases not matched to a gene. The germline V gene encodes CDR1 SGDLS and CDR2 YYNGEE. The CDR3 contains 18 residues. CDR3 region: CASSSGTGGASSTDTQYF. CDR3 coding DNA: TGTGCCAGCAGCTCCGGGACAGGGGGCGCGTCTAGCACAGATACGCAGTATTTT. Supplemented by reference TRBV9 and TRBJ2-3, the full variable domain reads DSGVTQTPKHLITATGQRVTLRCSPRSGDLSVYWYQQSLDQGLQFLIQYYNGEERAKGNILERFSAQQFPDLHSELNLSSLELGDSALYFCASSSGTGGASSTDTQYFGPGTRLTVL.

This clone was found once. The chain links TRBV5-6 to TRBJ1-6; 8 bases align to TRBD1. V dropped 6 bases and J dropped 4; count of bases not matched to a gene: 3. Per the germline V gene, CDR1 is SGHDT and CDR2 is YYEEEE. The length of the CDR3 is 14 residues. The CDR3 is CASTGQGYNSPLHF. CDR3 nucleotide sequence: TGTGCCAGCACCGGACAGGGTTATAATTCACCCCTCCACTTT.

The table lists this clone with a few counts. The chain is built from TRBV6-1 and TRBJ2-3; tentatively, D is TRBD2 (5 bases). This CDR3 region has 15 residues. Looked up from germline, CDR1 is MNHNS and CDR2 is SASEGT. The germline V and J ends were trimmed by 0 bases and 0 bases, with 7 bases remaining between them. CDR3 bases: TGTGCCAGCAGTGAAGCGGAGGTTAGCACAGATACGCAGTATTTT. It encodes CASSEAEVSTDTQYF.

This chain connects TRBV5-1 to TRBJ2-5; tentatively, D is TRBD1 (5 bases). V lost 2 bases to trimming and J lost 4 bases, with 9 bases between them. This CDR3 has 13 residues. In germline, CDR1 is SGHRS, CDR2 YFSETQ. The CDR3 loop is CASSLGQGETQYF. CDR3 DNA sequence: TGCGCCAGCAGCTTAGGGCAGGGAGAGACCCAGTACTTC. Based on the CDR3 plus reference TRBV5-1 and TRBJ2-5, the full variable domain is KAGVTQTPRYLIKTRGQQVTLSCSPISGHRSVSWYQQTPGQGLQFLFEYFSETQRNKGNFPGRFSGRQFSNSRSEMNVSTLELGDSALYLCASSLGQGETQYFGPGTRLLVL.

CDR3 sequence (DNA): TGTGCCATCAGTGATCCTCTATCCACAGGCTCTGGGGCCAACGTCCTGACTTTC. The encoded protein is CAISDPLSTGSGANVLTF. V gene TRBV10-3 combines with J gene TRBJ2-6, with D possibly being TRBD1 (5 bases). The CDR3 consists of 18 residues. Germline V gives CDR1 ENHRY, CDR2 SYGVKD. Trimming took 3 bases from V and 0 from J, leaving 15 bases between them.

The CDR3 DNA is TGTGCCAGTACCCAGGCCGGGGCCAACGTCCTGACTTTC. Translation gives CASTQAGANVLTF. The chain couples TRBV7-3 to TRBJ2-6; D remains unclear. The CDR3 has 13 residues. Trimming stripped 9 bases from V and 4 bases from J, with 10 bases between. Germline lookup yields CDR1 SGHTA and CDR2 FQGTGA.

The CDR3 DNA sequence: TGTGCCAGCAGCCCCTATAGCGGGGCGAACACCGGGGAGCTGTTTTTT. It translates to CASSPYSGANTGELFF. The chain is built from TRBV7-9 and TRBJ2-2, with 8 bases fitting TRBD2. The J segment lost 0 bases and the V segment lost 5 bases, leaving 5 bases of the junction unmatched. The CDR3 loop spans 16 amino acids. The germline V gene has CDR1 SEHNR and CDR2 FQNEAQ (reference sequence).

This chain joins TRBV11-2 and TRBJ1-1; D might be TRBD1 (6 bases). Germline V lookup: CDR1 SGHAT, CDR2 FQNNGV. Trimming took 2 bases from V and 1 from J, leaving 14 bases between them. The CDR3 covers 16 residues. CDR3 DNA sequence: TGTGCCAGCAGCTTAAATGGACAGTCATGGAACACTGAAGCTTTCTTT. It specifies CASSLNGQSWNTEAFF.

This chain uses TRBV6-1 with TRBJ2-1, with 9 bases identical to TRBD1. Germline V gene data show CDR1 as MNHNS and CDR2 as SASEGT. The V gene end was trimmed by 6 bases and the J gene end by 3 bases; junction bases not matched to a gene: 6. The CDR3 consists of 15 residues. CDR3 protein: CASRPTGGHYNEQFF. DNA for the CDR3: TGTGCCAGCAGACCCACAGGGGGCCACTACAATGAGCAGTTCTTC.

This chain joins TRBV2 and TRBJ1-4; perhaps TRBD1 as D (5 bases). CDR3 size: 14 residues. Between the trimmed V and J ends, which lost 5 bases and 0 bases, there was a span of 7 bases. Germline V gene lookup returns CDR1 SNHLY and CDR2 FYNNEI. CDR3 nucleotides: TGTGCCAGCAGTCCCAGGGCAACTAATGAAAAACTGTTTTTT. It yields the protein CASSPRATNEKLFF.

This clone was counted between two and nine times. This chain links TRBV7-3 with TRBJ1-2, with D tentatively TRBD1 (6 bases). Per the germline V gene, CDR1 is SGHTA and CDR2 is FQGTGA. The V end lost 4 bases, the J end lost 4 bases, and 13 bases lay between the germline ends. The CDR3 covers 14 residues. The CDR3 loop reads CASSYQGTSYGYTF. For the CDR3, the DNA is TGTGCCAGCAGCTATCAGGGGACCTCCTATGGCTACACCTTC. The full variable domain, in which reference TRBV7-3 and TRBJ1-2 provide the parts outside the CDR3, is GAGVSQTPSNKVTEKGKYVELRCDPISGHTALYWYRQSLGQGPEFLIYFQGTGAADDSGLPNDRFFAVRPEGSVSTLKIQRTERGDSAVYLCASSYQGTSYGYTFGSGTRLTVV.

J is TRBJ2-5 and V is TRBV9, with 7 bases lining up with TRBD2. This CDR3 is built from 14 residues. Germline lookup yields CDR1 SGDLS and CDR2 YYNGEE. Germline trimming cut 3 bases from V and 4 bases from J; bases unmatched to any gene: 6. This CDR3 reads CASSAGGGGETQYF. CDR3 nucleotides: TGTGCCAGCAGCGCTGGGGGGGGAGGAGAGACCCAGTACTTC.

The chain carries TRBV9 and TRBJ2-1; TRBD2 agrees at 12 bases. CDR3 length equals 14 residues. V was pared by 5 bases and J by 7 bases, with 4 bases of the junction left unmatched. Germline V gene lookup returns CDR1 SGDLS and CDR2 YYNGEE. The CDR3: CASSRLAGENEQFF. As DNA, the CDR3 is TGTGCCAGCAGTCGACTAGCGGGAGAAAATGAGCAGTTCTTC.

The chain combines TRBV10-3 with TRBJ2-7; 12 positions match TRBD1. CDR1 and CDR2 from the germline V gene are ENHRY and SYGVKD. The length of the CDR3 is 15 residues. Trimming at V came to 5 bases and at J to 2 bases, leaving 4 bases not matched to a gene. The CDR3 protein is CAISSGQGAAYEQYF. CDR3 DNA sequence: TGTGCCATCAGTTCGGGACAGGGGGCGGCCTACGAGCAGTACTTC.

This chain links TRBV5-1 with TRBJ2-7; 8 nucleotides align to TRBD2. CDR1 and CDR2 from the germline V gene are SGHRS and YFSETQ. With V trimmed by 6 bases and J by 7 bases, 12 bases remained unmatched. This CDR3 contains 14 residues. The CDR3 coding sequence is TGCGCCAGCACAACTAGCGGTGCCCGAGGGGAGCAGTACTTC. Its translation is CASTTSGARGEQYF.

This rearrangement joins TRBV10-3 to TRBJ2-7; TRBD1 matches 7 bases. Germline loops: CDR1 ENHRY, CDR2 SYGVKD. V shed 5 bases, J shed 5 bases, and the junction held 9 bases outside the gene matches. The CDR3 runs to 14 residues. The CDR3, as DNA: TGTGCCATCAGTTATCGCACAGGGGATGACGAGCAGTACTTC. Translating gives CAISYRTGDDEQYF.

The rearrangement links TRBV5-1 to TRBJ2-7; the D is unclear. Germline-derived CDR1 and CDR2 are SGHRS and YFSETQ. This CDR3 spans 11 amino acids. The V end lost 3 bases, the J end lost 4 bases, and 5 bases lay between the germline ends. The CDR3 sequence is CASSSQYEQYF. In nucleotides, the CDR3 is TGCGCCAGCAGCTCGCAGTACGAGCAGTACTTC.

The gene calls are TRBV10-1 and TRBJ2-1; tentative D call: TRBD1 (5 bases). Trimming took 3 bases from V and 10 from J, leaving 13 bases between them. CDR1 and CDR2 (germline): WNHNN, SYGVQD (reference sequence). This CDR3 is built from 13 residues. CDR3 protein: CASSEGQGREQFF. The CDR3 DNA is TGCGCCAGCAGTGAAGGGCAGGGAAGGGAGCAGTTCTTC.

In DNA form, the CDR3 reads TGTGCCATCAGTGTAGGGACTGGCTCCTACAATGAGCAGTTCTTC. This gives the protein CAISVGTGSYNEQFF. The rearrangement joins TRBV10-3 to TRBJ2-1; D perhaps matches TRBD2 (6 bases). The V end was cut by 4 bases, the J end by 0 bases, with 10 bases between. CDR1 ENHRY and CDR2 SYGVKD come from the germline V gene. The CDR3 spans 15 residues.

This chain joins TRBV18 and TRBJ2-7; weak D call: TRBD1 (6 bases). The ends were cut back, 4 bases at V and 4 bases at J, with 8 bases in the middle. Germline lookup yields CDR1 KGHSH and CDR2 LQKENI. There are 12 residues in the CDR3. The CDR3 region is CASSRRGYEQYF. The DNA of the CDR3 is TGTGCCAGCTCACGCAGGGGTTACGAGCAGTACTTC.

V gene TRBV11-2 combines with J gene TRBJ2-7; the match to TRBD2 covers 9 bases. CDR1 SGHAT and CDR2 FQNNGV come from the germline V gene. The CDR3 is made up of 15 amino acids. The V and J ends lost 5 bases and 4 bases, in that order; junction bases with no gene match: 9. CDR3 sequence: CASSVSVAGAYEQYF. The CDR3 DNA reads TGTGCCAGCAGCGTATCAGTAGCGGGGGCATACGAGCAGTACTTC.

The chain uses TRBV2 and TRBJ2-7; weak D call: TRBD2 (6 bases). Germline CDR1 reads SNHLY; CDR2 reads FYNNEI. The CDR3 sequence is 16 residues long. Trimming pared 6 bases from V and 0 bases from J, leaving 18 bases between. Written as DNA, the CDR3 is TGTGCCAGCAGGGGGGGAAACACTCCGCTCTCCTACGAGCAGTACTTC. Protein: CASRGGNTPLSYEQYF.

This clone was observed a few times. The chain combines TRBV7-6 with TRBJ1-1; 9 nucleotides align to TRBD1. V lost 5 bases and J lost 5; bases outside the gene matches: 18. Looked up from germline, CDR1 is SGHVS and CDR2 is FNYEAQ. This CDR3 is built from 18 residues. The CDR3 DNA reads TGTGCCAGCAGCACCCAACCCTCTTCCGGGACAGGGTTTACTGAAGCTTTCTTT. Residues: CASSTQPSSGTGFTEAFF.

This chain connects TRBV28 to TRBJ2-4; TRBD1 is a possible D gene (6 bases). Germline V CDR1 and CDR2: MDHEN, SYDVKM. Trimming left V 7 bases short and J 6 bases short, with 13 bases between. The CDR3 is 13 residues long. As DNA, the CDR3 is TGTGCCAGCACTCAGGGGTCCCGAAACATTCAGTACTTC. Its protein is CASTQGSRNIQYF.

The chain carries TRBV7-8 and TRBJ2-3; a weak D match, TRBD2 (7 bases). V was shortened by 8 bases and J by 3 bases, with 18 bases between the two germline ends. The CDR3 has 15 residues. Germline CDR1 reads SGHVS; CDR2 reads FQNEAQ. In DNA form, the CDR3 reads TGTGCCAGCCGAGAGTGGGGGGGCGAGACAGATACGCAGTATTTT. Its protein is CASREWGGETDTQYF.

This chain joins TRBV4-1 and TRBJ1-5; D is undetermined. This CDR3 spans 15 amino acids. CDR1 MGHRA and CDR2 YSYEKL come from the germline V gene. Trimming removed 0 bases at V and 6 bases at J, with 12 bases between. CDR3 amino acids: CASSQEPQVRQPQHF. The DNA of the CDR3 is TGCGCCAGCAGCCAAGAACCCCAGGTACGTCAGCCCCAGCATTTT.